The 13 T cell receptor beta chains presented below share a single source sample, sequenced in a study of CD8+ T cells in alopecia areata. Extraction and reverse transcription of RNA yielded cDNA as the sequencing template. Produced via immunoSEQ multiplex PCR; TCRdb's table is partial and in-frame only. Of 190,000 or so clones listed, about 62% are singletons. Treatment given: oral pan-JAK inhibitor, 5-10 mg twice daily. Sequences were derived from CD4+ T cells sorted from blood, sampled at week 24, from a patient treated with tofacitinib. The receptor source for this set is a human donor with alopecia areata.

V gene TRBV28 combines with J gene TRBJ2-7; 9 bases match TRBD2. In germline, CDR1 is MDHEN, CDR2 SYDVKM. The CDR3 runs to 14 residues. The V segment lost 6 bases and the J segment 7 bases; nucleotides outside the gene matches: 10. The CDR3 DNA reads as TGTGCCAGCAGAGAAGCGGGAGGATCTCGGGAGCAGTACTTC. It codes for CASREAGGSREQYF.

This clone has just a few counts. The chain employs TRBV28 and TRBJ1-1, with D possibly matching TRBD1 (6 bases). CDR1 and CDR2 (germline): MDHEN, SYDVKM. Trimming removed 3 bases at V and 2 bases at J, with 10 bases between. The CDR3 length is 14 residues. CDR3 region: CASSFSDRNTEAFF. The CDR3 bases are TGTGCCAGCAGTTTTTCGGACAGAAACACTGAAGCTTTCTTT.

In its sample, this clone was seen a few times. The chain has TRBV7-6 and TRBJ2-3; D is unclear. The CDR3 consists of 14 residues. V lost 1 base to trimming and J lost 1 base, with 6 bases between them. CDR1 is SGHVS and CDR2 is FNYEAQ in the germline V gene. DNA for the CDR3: TGTGCCAGCAGCTTAGTTTCCGGCACAGATACGCAGTATTTT. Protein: CASSLVSGTDTQYF.

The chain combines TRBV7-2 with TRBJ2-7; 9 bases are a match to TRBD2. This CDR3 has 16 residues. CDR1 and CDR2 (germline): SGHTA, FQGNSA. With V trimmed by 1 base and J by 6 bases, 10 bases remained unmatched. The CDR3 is CASSLDGSSGGSEQYF. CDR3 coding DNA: TGTGCCAGCAGCTTAGATGGGAGTAGCGGGGGAAGCGAGCAGTACTTC.

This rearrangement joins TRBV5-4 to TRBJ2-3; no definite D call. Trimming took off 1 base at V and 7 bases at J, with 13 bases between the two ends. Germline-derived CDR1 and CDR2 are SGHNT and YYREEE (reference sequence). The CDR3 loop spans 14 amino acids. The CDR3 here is CASSLYGSMNTQYF. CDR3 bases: TGTGCCAGCAGCTTGTATGGCAGCATGAATACGCAGTATTTT.

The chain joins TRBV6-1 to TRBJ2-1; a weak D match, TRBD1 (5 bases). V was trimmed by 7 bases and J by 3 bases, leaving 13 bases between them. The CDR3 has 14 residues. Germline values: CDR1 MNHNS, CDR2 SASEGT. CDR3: CASTYSRVYNEQFF. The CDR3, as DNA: TGTGCCAGCACCTATTCCAGGGTCTACAATGAGCAGTTCTTC.

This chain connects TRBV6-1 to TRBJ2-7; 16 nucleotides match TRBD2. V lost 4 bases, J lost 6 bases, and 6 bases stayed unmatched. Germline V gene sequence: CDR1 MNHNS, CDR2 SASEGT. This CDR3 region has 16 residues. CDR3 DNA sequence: TGTGCCAGCAGTGTTGGGACTAGCGGGAGGGGTGGCGAGCAGTACTTC. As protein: CASSVGTSGRGGEQYF.

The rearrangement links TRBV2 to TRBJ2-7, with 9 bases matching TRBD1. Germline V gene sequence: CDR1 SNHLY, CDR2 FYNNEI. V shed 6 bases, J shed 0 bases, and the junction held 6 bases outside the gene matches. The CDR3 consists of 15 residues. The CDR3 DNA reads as TGTGCCAGCAGGTCTCCGGGACAGGGCTCCTACGAGCAGTACTTC. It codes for CASRSPGQGSYEQYF.

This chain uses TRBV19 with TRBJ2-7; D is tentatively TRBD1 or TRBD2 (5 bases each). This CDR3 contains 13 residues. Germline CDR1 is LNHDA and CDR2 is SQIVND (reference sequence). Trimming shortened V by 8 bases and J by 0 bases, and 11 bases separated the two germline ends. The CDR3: CASEGSPSYEQYF. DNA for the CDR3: TGTGCCAGTGAGGGGTCTCCCTCCTACGAGCAGTACTTC.

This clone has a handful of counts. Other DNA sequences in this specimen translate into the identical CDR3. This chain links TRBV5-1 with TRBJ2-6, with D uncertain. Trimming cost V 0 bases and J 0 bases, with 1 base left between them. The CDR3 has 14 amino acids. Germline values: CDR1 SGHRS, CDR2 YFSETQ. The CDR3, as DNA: TGCGCCAGCAGCTTGGGCTCTGGGGCCAACGTCCTGACTTTC. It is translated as CASSLGSGANVLTF.

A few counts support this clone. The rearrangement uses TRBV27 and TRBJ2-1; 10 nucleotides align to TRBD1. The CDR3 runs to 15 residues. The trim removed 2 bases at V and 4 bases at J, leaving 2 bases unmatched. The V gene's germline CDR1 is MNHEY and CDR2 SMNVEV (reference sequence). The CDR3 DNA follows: TGTGCCAGCAGTTTAGACAGGGGGCCTTACAATGAGCAGTTCTTC. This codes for CASSLDRGPYNEQFF.

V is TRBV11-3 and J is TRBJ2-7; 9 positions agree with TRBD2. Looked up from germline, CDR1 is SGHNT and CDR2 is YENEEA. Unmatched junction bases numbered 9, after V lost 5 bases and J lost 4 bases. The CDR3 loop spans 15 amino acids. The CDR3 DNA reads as TGTGCCAGCAGCCCCCGCGGCGGGGGGGTTTACGAGCAGTACTTC. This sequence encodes CASSPRGGGVYEQYF.

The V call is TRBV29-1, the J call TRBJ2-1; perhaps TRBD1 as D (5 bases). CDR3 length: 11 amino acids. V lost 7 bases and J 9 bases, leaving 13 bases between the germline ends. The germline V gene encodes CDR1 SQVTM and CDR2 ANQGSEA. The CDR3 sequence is CSALTALEQFF. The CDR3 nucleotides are TGCAGCGCTCTGACAGCCCTTGAGCAGTTCTTC.